The 27 T cell receptor beta chains in this list originate from one sample, sequenced in a study of shared clonotypes between healthy human individuals. Naive CD8 cells were CD45RO-negative, positively selected for CCR7, excluding terminally differentiated effector memory CD45RA+ cells. Sequencing used immunoSEQ multiplex PCR; TCRdb keeps in-frame clones, though not all of them. The sample consists of approximately 590,000 clones, nearly 97% of them appearing once. The sequenced material came from naive CD8+ T cells sorted from blood. All receptors come from a woman in her twenties or thirties in good health.

The chain joins TRBV9 to TRBJ1-1; D is uncertain. The CDR3 is 13 residues long. Germline assignment: CDR1 SGDLS and CDR2 YYNGEE. The ends were cut back, 3 bases at V and 5 bases at J, with 11 bases in the middle. CDR3 amino acids: CASSGGEQTEAFF. The CDR3 bases are TGTGCCAGCAGCGGCGGAGAGCAGACTGAAGCTTTCTTT. Together with reference TRBV9 and TRBJ1-1, the CDR3 gives the full variable domain: DSGVTQTPKHLITATGQRVTLRCSPRSGDLSVYWYQQSLDQGLQFLIQYYNGEERAKGNILERFSAQQFPDLHSELNLSSLELGDSALYFCASSGGEQTEAFFGQGTRLTVV.

The chain uses TRBV27 and TRBJ2-6; 7 bases line up with TRBD1. The CDR3 is 17 residues long. Germline loops: CDR1 MNHEY, CDR2 SMNVEV (reference sequence). Losses at the gene ends were 2 bases for V and 0 bases for J; bases not matched to a gene: 4. The CDR3 region has the DNA TGTGCCAGCAGTTTAGGGACAGCCTACTCTGGGGCCAACGTCCTGACTTTC. It encodes CASSLGTAYSGANVLTF.

This chain connects TRBV9 to TRBJ2-7; D uncertain. Trimming stripped 0 bases from V and 0 bases from J, with 10 bases between. The CDR3 spans 15 residues. Germline V gene data show CDR1 as SGDLS and CDR2 as YYNGEE. The CDR3 loop reads CASSVGWASSYEQYF. The DNA for the CDR3 is TGTGCCAGCAGCGTAGGATGGGCTAGCTCCTACGAGCAGTACTTC.

This clone was recorded once. The chain joins TRBV4-1 to TRBJ1-5, with TRBD1 as a possible D gene (6 bases). Germline V gene lookup returns CDR1 MGHRA and CDR2 YSYEKL. The CDR3 runs to 15 residues. V lost 4 bases and J 4 bases, leaving 14 bases between the germline ends. The CDR3 sequence: CASSPAQGTNQPQHF. CDR3 coding DNA: TGCGCCAGCAGCCCAGCACAGGGAACGAATCAGCCCCAGCATTTT.

This rearrangement joins TRBV11-2 to TRBJ1-2; 11 bases are a match to TRBD1. There are 18 residues in the CDR3. CDR1 and CDR2 from the germline V gene are SGHAT and FQNNGV. The V and J ends lost 0 bases and 2 bases, in that order; junction bases with no gene match: 8. CDR3 residues: CASSLDGQGAGANYGYTF. The CDR3 DNA is TGTGCCAGCAGCTTAGATGGACAGGGGGCCGGGGCCAACTATGGCTACACCTTC. Full variable domain (missing parts from reference TRBV11-2 and TRBJ1-2): EAGVAQSPRYKIIEKRQSVAFWCNPISGHATLYWYQQILGQGPKLLIQFQNNGVVDDSQLPKDRFSAERLKGVDSTLKIQPAKLEDSAVYLCASSLDGQGAGANYGYTFGSGTRLTVV.

The chain is built from TRBV6-5 and TRBJ1-4; D is undetermined. The CDR3 contains 14 residues. Germline CDR1 and CDR2: MNHEY and SVGAGI. V lost 2 bases, J lost 1 base, and 5 bases lay in between. The CDR3 sequence: CASSYLGTNEKLFF. The DNA of the CDR3 is TGTGCCAGCAGTTACCTTGGAACTAATGAAAAACTGTTTTTT.

The rearrangement links TRBV25-1 to TRBJ1-4, with 9 bases fitting TRBD1. J was trimmed by 7 bases and V by 3 bases; bases with no gene match: 9. Germline V CDR1 and CDR2: MGHDK, SYGVNS. The CDR3 extends over 16 amino acids. The CDR3 loop reads CASSEFAGTGLEKLFF. For the CDR3, the DNA is TGTGCCAGCAGTGAGTTTGCCGGGACAGGGCTTGAAAAACTGTTTTTT.

The genes are TRBV28 and TRBJ2-3, with 12 bases fitting TRBD2. Unmatched junction bases numbered 7, after V lost 1 base and J lost 5 bases. Germline V gene sequence: CDR1 MDHEN, CDR2 SYDVKM. The CDR3 has 17 amino acids. The CDR3 is CASSLFGLAGSLDTQYF. CDR3 coding DNA: TGTGCCAGCAGTTTATTCGGACTAGCGGGATCTTTAGATACGCAGTATTTT.

V is TRBV2 and J is TRBJ1-3; the D is unclear. The V end lost 4 bases, the J end lost 0 bases, and 7 bases lay between the germline ends. Germline V gene lookup returns CDR1 SNHLY and CDR2 FYNNEI. The CDR3 runs to 14 residues. The CDR3 spells CASSAQNSGNTIYF. The CDR3 DNA follows: TGTGCCAGCAGTGCACAGAACTCTGGAAACACCATATATTTT.

The chain joins TRBV12-2 to TRBJ2-5; the table's TRBD2 call for D was not verified on the DNA. TRBV12-2 is shown as a pseudogene. This CDR3 region has 15 residues. This CDR3 is CASRLDQREDETQYF. In DNA form, the CDR3 reads TGTGCAAGTCGCTTAGATCAGCGGGAGGACGAGACCCAGTACTTC.

The J gene is TRBJ2-7, the V gene TRBV6-1, with 7 bases aligning to TRBD1. Unmatched junction bases numbered 10, after V lost 2 bases and J lost 6 bases. Germline V gene data show CDR1 as MNHNS and CDR2 as SASEGT. The CDR3 covers 15 residues. The CDR3 bases are TGTGCCAGCAGTGAACCGGGACAGTGGTTATTCGAGCAGTACTTC. This codes for CASSEPGQWLFEQYF.

The J gene is TRBJ2-7, the V gene TRBV28; TRBD2 matches at 12 bases. The CDR3 extends over 16 amino acids. Trimming removed 7 bases from V and 4 bases from J; junction bases left unmatched: 11. Germline V lookup: CDR1 MDHEN, CDR2 SYDVKM. CDR3: CASTTRLAGVRYEQYF. The CDR3 DNA follows: TGTGCCAGCACTACCCGACTAGCGGGAGTGCGTTACGAGCAGTACTTC.

The CDR3 loop is CASSLALGKYEQFF. In nucleotides, the CDR3 is TGTGCCAGCAGCTTAGCGCTAGGAAAGTATGAGCAGTTCTTC. The chain carries TRBV7-7 and TRBJ2-1, with unresolved D. Trimming shortened V by 0 bases and J by 8 bases, and 11 bases separated the two germline ends. This CDR3 comprises 14 residues. The germline V gene encodes CDR1 SSHAT and CDR2 FNYEAQ (reference sequence).

The V and J genes are TRBV9 and TRBJ2-1, with TRBD2 identical over 7 bases. This CDR3 has 15 amino acids. The J segment lost 0 bases and the V segment lost 3 bases, leaving 3 bases of the junction unmatched. Germline CDR1 is SGDLS and CDR2 is YYNGEE. The CDR3 here is CASSDTSASYNEQFF. CDR3 coding DNA: TGTGCCAGCAGCGATACTAGCGCCTCCTACAATGAGCAGTTCTTC.

This clone was observed once. The V and J genes are TRBV7-2 and TRBJ1-1, with a possible D match to TRBD1 (6 bases). V lost 4 bases and J 3 bases, leaving 18 bases between the germline ends. Germline V CDR1 and CDR2: SGHTA, FQGNSA. The CDR3 has 16 residues. The chain's CDR3 is CASSSTTGTHYTEAFF. DNA for the CDR3: TGTGCCAGCAGCTCTACAACCGGGACACACTACACTGAAGCTTTCTTT.

This chain joins TRBV28 and TRBJ1-1, with TRBD1 identical over 7 bases. The V gene's germline CDR1 is MDHEN and CDR2 SYDVKM. This CDR3 has 17 residues. The junction had 13 bases not matched to a gene; V was cut back by 6 bases and J by 0 bases. CDR3 sequence: CASRTRGQTIMNTEAFF. CDR3 nucleotides: TGTGCCAGCAGGACCCGGGGACAGACAATCATGAACACTGAAGCTTTCTTT.

About this clone itself: Other DNA sequences in the same sample also yield this CDR3. The chain is built from TRBV7-9 and TRBJ2-1; D is ambiguous. Germline loops: CDR1 SEHNR, CDR2 FQNEAQ (reference sequence). The germline V and J ends were trimmed by 0 bases and 7 bases, with 4 bases remaining between them. The CDR3 is 12 amino acids. CDR3 residues: CASSLARNEQFF. The CDR3 DNA reads as TGTGCCAGCAGCTTAGCGCGGAATGAGCAGTTCTTC.

J is TRBJ2-3 and V is TRBV29-1, with TRBD2 matching over 9 bases. V gave up 1 base and J gave up 2 bases; unmatched junction bases: 7. This CDR3 contains 16 residues. CDR1 and CDR2 from the germline V gene are SQVTM and ANQGSEA. CDR3 sequence: CSVEGEREAFTDTQYF. The CDR3, as DNA: TGCAGCGTTGAAGGGGAGCGGGAGGCCTTCACAGATACGCAGTATTTT.

This clone was counted a single time. The rearrangement links TRBV4-1 to TRBJ2-5; either TRBD1 or TRBD2 may fit D (6 bases each). The CDR3 extends over 20 amino acids. CDR1 and CDR2 (germline): MGHRA, YSYEKL. V lost 6 bases, J lost 2 bases, and 31 bases lay in between. This chain's CDR3 is CASSPPKTGALRLEQETQYF. For the CDR3, the DNA is TGCGCCAGCAGTCCTCCTAAGACGGGGGCTCTAAGGCTAGAACAAGAGACCCAGTACTTC.

This clone appeared a single time. The chain employs TRBV5-1 and TRBJ1-2, with D possibly matching TRBD1 (6 bases). V lost 0 bases and J 0 bases, leaving 9 bases between the germline ends. The length of the CDR3 is 15 residues. Per the germline V gene, CDR1 is SGHRS and CDR2 is YFSETQ. CDR3 nucleotide sequence: TGCGCCAGCAGCTTGGAGCCAGGGGCTAACTATGGCTACACCTTC. Translation: CASSLEPGANYGYTF.

This chain connects TRBV11-2 to TRBJ2-7; D gene unclear. The CDR3 length is 11 residues. V gave up 4 bases and J gave up 3 bases, with 4 bases separating them. The germline V gene has CDR1 SGHAT and CDR2 FQNNGV. CDR3 loop: CASSYNYEQYF. For the CDR3, the DNA is TGTGCCAGCAGCTATAACTACGAGCAGTACTTC. Drawing the rest from reference TRBV11-2 and TRBJ2-7, the complete variable domain is EAGVAQSPRYKIIEKRQSVAFWCNPISGHATLYWYQQILGQGPKLLIQFQNNGVVDDSQLPKDRFSAERLKGVDSTLKIQPAKLEDSAVYLCASSYNYEQYFGPGTRLTVT.

In this sample, this clone turned up once. This chain joins TRBV27 and TRBJ2-1; TRBD2 aligns across 11 bases. In germline, CDR1 is MNHEY, CDR2 SMNVEV (reference sequence). This CDR3 is built from 16 residues. Unmatched junction bases numbered 8, after V lost 2 bases and J lost 8 bases. The CDR3 nucleotides read TGTGCCAGCAGTTTAAGACTAGCGGGACCCTTGGATGAGCAGTTCTTC. This gives the protein CASSLRLAGPLDEQFF.

V gene TRBV10-1 combines with J gene TRBJ1-1; D is uncertain. Germline loops: CDR1 WNHNN, CDR2 SYGVQD (reference sequence). This CDR3 region has 15 residues. V was trimmed by 0 bases and J by 0 bases, leaving 8 bases between them. The CDR3 region is CASSESRHLNTEAFF. Written as DNA, the CDR3 is TGCGCCAGCAGTGAGTCTCGGCATTTGAACACTGAAGCTTTCTTT.

This clone was found once. The V and J genes are TRBV7-6 and TRBJ2-1, with 8 bases that match TRBD2. The V gene end was trimmed by 6 bases and the J gene end by 6 bases; junction bases not matched to a gene: 10. The CDR3 spans 15 residues. Germline assignment: CDR1 SGHVS and CDR2 FNYEAQ. The CDR3: CASSFLGTRSNEQFF. CDR3 DNA: TGTGCCAGCAGTTTTTTGGGGACTAGGAGCAATGAGCAGTTCTTC.

The chain uses TRBV4-1 and TRBJ2-1; TRBD2 might be the D (6 bases). The CDR3 covers 15 residues. Trimming removed 1 base at V and 5 bases at J, with 12 bases between. Germline values: CDR1 MGHRA, CDR2 YSYEKL. The CDR3, as DNA: TGCGCCAGCAGCCAAGGACCAACGGGGGACAATGAGCAGTTCTTC. It specifies CASSQGPTGDNEQFF.

CDR3 region: CASRLTGKSNQPQHF. CDR3 in DNA: TGTGCCAGCAGATTGACAGGGAAAAGCAATCAGCCCCAGCATTTT. The chain has TRBV11-3 and TRBJ1-5; 7 bases are a match to TRBD1. Trimming took 6 bases from V and 1 from J; bases not matched to a gene: 6. Germline CDR1 reads SGHNT; CDR2 reads YENEEA. The CDR3 has 15 residues.

J is TRBJ2-7 and V is TRBV5-4; 10 nucleotides match TRBD2. This CDR3 comprises 16 residues. In germline, CDR1 is SGHNT, CDR2 YYREEE (reference sequence). The V and J ends lost 1 base and 3 bases, in that order; junction bases with no gene match: 7. Here the CDR3 reads CASSLKIGLAVYEQYF. The CDR3 bases are TGTGCCAGCAGCTTGAAAATTGGACTAGCGGTCTACGAGCAGTACTTC. The variable domain in full, with the rest retrieved from reference TRBV5-4 and TRBJ2-7, is ETGVTQSPTHLIKTRGQQVTLRCSSQSGHNTVSWYQQALGQGPQFIFQYYREEENGRGNFPPRFSGLQFPNYSSELNVNALELDDSALYLCASSLKIGLAVYEQYFGPGTRLTVT.